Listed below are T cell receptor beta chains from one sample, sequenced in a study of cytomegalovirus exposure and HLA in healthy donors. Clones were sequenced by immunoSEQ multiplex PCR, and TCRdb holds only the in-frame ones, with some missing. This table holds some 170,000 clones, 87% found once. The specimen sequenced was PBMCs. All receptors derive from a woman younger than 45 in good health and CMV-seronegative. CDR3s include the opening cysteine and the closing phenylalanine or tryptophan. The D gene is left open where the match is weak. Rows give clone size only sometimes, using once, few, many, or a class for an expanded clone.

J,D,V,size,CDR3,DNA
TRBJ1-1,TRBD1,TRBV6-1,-,CASSEPYRGMNTEAFF,TGTGCCAGCAGTGAACCCTACAGGGGGATGAACACTGAAGCTTTCTTT
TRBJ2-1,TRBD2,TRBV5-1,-,CASSFSGTSGDEQFF,TGCGCCAGCAGCTTCTCCGGGACTAGCGGCGATGAGCAGTTCTTC
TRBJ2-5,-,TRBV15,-,CATSSYPRPPQETQYF,TGTGCCACCAGCAGCTACCCCAGGCCCCCCCAAGAGACCCAGTACTTC
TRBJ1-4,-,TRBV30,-,CAWDSSRSNQREKLFF,TGTGCCTGGGACAGCTCTCGCTCCAATCAACGTGAAAAACTGTTTTTT
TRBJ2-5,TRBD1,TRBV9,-,CASSVGPGGETQYF,TGTGCCAGCAGCGTAGGGCCAGGGGGAGAGACCCAGTACTTC
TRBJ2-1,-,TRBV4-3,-,CASSAFGDEQFF,TGCGCCAGTTCCGCCTTCGGGGATGAGCAGTTCTTC
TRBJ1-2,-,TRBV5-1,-,CASSPVTASYGYTF,TGCGCCAGCAGCCCCGTCACAGCCTCCTATGGCTACACCTTC
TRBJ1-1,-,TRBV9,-,CASSVVGVGSTEAFF,TGTGCCAGCAGCGTAGTTGGGGTGGGGAGTACTGAAGCTTTCTTT
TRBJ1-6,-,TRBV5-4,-,CASSGEGRAGNSPLHF,TGTGCCAGCAGCGGGGAGGGCAGGGCAGGTAATTCACCCCTCCACTTT
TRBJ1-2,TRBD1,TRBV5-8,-,CASSVRGASNYGYTF,TGTGCCAGCAGCGTCAGGGGGGCCTCTAACTATGGCTACACCTTC
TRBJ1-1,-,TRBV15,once,CATALGGSDTEAFF,TGTGCCACTGCTTTGGGGGGGTCCGACACTGAAGCTTTCTTT
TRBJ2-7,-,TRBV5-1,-,CASRAQNYEQYF,TGCGCCAGCAGGGCACAAAACTACGAGCAGTACTTC
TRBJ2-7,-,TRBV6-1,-,CASSFREFDTYEQYF,TGTGCCAGCAGTTTTAGAGAGTTTGACACATACGAGCAGTACTTC
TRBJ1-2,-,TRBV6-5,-,CASSYSFRRAAKGYTF,TGTGCCAGCAGTTACTCATTCCGGAGGGCAGCCAAGGGCTACACCTTC
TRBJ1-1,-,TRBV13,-,CASSLSTEAFF,TGTGCCAGCAGCTTATCAACTGAAGCTTTCTTT
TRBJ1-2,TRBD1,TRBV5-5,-,CASRLGQGVGYTF,TGTGCCAGCAGACTGGGACAGGGGGTTGGCTACACCTTC
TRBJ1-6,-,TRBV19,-,CASSTQIPETGGSPLHF,TGTGCCAGTAGTACCCAAATCCCGGAGACAGGAGGTTCACCCCTCCACTTT
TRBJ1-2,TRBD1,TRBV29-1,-,CSVETGGNYGYTF,TGCAGCGTTGAAACAGGGGGAAACTATGGCTACACCTTC
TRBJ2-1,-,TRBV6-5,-,CASSYGRGPYNEQFF,TGTGCCAGCAGTTATGGGCGGGGGCCTTACAATGAGCAGTTCTTC
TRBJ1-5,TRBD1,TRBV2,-,CASSKDRVGRISNQPQHF,TGTGCCAGCAGTAAAGACAGGGTAGGCCGTATTAGCAATCAGCCCCAGCATTTT
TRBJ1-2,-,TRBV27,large,CASSLTSMDYGYTF,TGTGCCAGCAGCCTTACGAGTATGGACTATGGCTACACCTTC
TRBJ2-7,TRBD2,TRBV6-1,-,CAREGEGCSYEQYF,TGTGCCAGGGAAGGGGAGGGGTGCTCCTACGAGCAGTACTTC
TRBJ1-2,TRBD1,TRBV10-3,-,CAISERGLNYGYTF,TGTGCCATCAGTGAAAGGGGGCTTAACTATGGCTACACCTTC
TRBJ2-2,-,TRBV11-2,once,CASSFIGQVPGELFF,TGTGCCAGCAGCTTTATCGGCCAGGTGCCCGGGGAGCTGTTTTTT
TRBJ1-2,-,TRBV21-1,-,CASSPTANVNYGYTF,TGTGCCAGCAGCCCGACAGCAAACGTCAACTATGGCTACACCTTC
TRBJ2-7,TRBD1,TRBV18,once,CASSPGQGSSEQYF,TGTGCCAGCTCACCTGGACAGGGGAGCTCCGAGCAGTACTTC
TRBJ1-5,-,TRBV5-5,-,CASSLLPGSNQPQHF,TGTGCCAGCAGCTTGCTCCCGGGAAGCAATCAGCCCCAGCATTTT
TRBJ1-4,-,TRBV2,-,CASSADRTNEKLFF,TGTGCCAGCAGCGCAGACAGAACTAATGAAAAACTGTTTTTT
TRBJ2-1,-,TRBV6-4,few,CASSEGLTTNEQFF,TGTGCCAGCAGTGAGGGACTTACAACAAATGAGCAGTTCTTC
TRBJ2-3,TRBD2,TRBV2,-,CASSKKGTSGSTDTQYF,TGTGCCAGCAGTAAAAAAGGGACTAGCGGAAGCACAGATACGCAGTATTTT
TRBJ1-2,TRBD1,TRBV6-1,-,CASSEASWAGGWQYGYTF,TGTGCCAGCAGTGAAGCGAGTTGGGCAGGGGGTTGGCAATATGGCTACACCTTC
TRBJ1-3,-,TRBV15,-,CATSRDTEGREVRNTIYF,TGTGCCACCAGCAGAGATACGGAGGGCAGGGAGGTTCGGAACACCATATATTTT
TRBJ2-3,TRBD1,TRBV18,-,CASSRAFGTGQGGTDTQYF,TGTGCCAGCTCACGCGCCTTTGGGACAGGGCAGGGAGGCACAGATACGCAGTATTTT
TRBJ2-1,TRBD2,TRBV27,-,CASCPGGISYNEQFF,TGTGCCAGCTGCCCCGGGGGGATCTCCTACAATGAGCAGTTCTTC
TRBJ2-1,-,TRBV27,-,CASSSGTFHEQFF,TGTGCCAGCAGTTCTGGGACTTTCCATGAGCAGTTCTTC
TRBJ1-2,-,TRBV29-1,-,CSVEVAGIYGYTF,TGCAGCGTTGAAGTTGCAGGGATCTATGGCTACACCTTC
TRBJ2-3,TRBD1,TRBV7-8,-,CASILNWDRRTDTQYF,TGTGCCAGCATCTTGAATTGGGACAGGCGCACAGATACGCAGTATTTT
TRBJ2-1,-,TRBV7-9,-,CASSPGTEQFF,TGTGCCAGCAGCCCAGGGACAGAGCAGTTCTTC
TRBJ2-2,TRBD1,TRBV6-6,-,CASRPRTGTTGELFF,TGTGCCAGCAGGCCTCGGACAGGTACCACCGGGGAGCTGTTTTTT
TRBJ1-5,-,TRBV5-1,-,CASSLGLGDQPQHF,TGCGCCAGCAGCTTGGGTTTGGGCGATCAGCCCCAGCATTTT
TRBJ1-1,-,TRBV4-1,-,CASSQEGYPSGDTEAFF,TGCGCCAGCAGCCAAGAAGGCTATCCTAGTGGTGACACTGAAGCTTTCTTT
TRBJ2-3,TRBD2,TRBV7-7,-,CASSEERGPTDTQYF,TGTGCTAGCAGCGAAGAGCGGGGGCCCACAGATACGCAGTATTTT
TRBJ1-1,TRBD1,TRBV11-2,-,CASSKGDRGQFWNTEAFF,TGTGCCAGCAGCAAAGGGGACAGGGGGCAATTCTGGAACACTGAAGCTTTCTTT
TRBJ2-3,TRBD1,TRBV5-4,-,CASSLQGASDTQYF,TGTGCCAGCAGCTTACAGGGGGCTTCAGATACGCAGTATTTT
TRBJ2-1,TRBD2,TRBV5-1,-,CASTGGLADEQFF,TGCGCCAGCACCGGCGGACTAGCCGATGAGCAGTTCTTC
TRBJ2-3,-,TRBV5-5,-,CASSLAASADTQYF,TGTGCCAGCAGCTTGGCCGCGTCCGCAGATACGCAGTATTTT
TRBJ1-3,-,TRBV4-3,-,CASSSLGGHTIYF,TGCGCCAGCAGCAGCCTGGGGGGGCACACCATATATTTT
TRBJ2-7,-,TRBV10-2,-,CASRLDSQHEQYF,TGCGCCAGCAGGTTAGACAGCCAGCACGAGCAGTACTTC
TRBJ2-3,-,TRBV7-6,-,CASSFLQGGPSTDTQYF,TGTGCCAGCAGCTTCCTCCAGGGGGGCCCTAGCACAGATACGCAGTATTTT
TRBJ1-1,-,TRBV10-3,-,CAISDVGSGHTEAFF,TGTGCCATCAGTGACGTTGGATCAGGGCACACTGAAGCTTTCTTT
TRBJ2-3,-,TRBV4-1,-,CASRWVGGPDTQYF,TGCGCCAGCCGTTGGGTGGGGGGGCCCGATACGCAGTATTTT
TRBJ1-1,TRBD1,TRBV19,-,CASSIKGAGTEAFF,TGTGCCAGTAGTATCAAGGGGGCGGGCACTGAAGCTTTCTTT
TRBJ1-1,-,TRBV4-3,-,CASSQDGHPYTEAFF,TGCGCCAGCAGCCAAGACGGACACCCCTACACTGAAGCTTTCTTT
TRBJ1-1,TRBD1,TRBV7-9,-,CASSRTGSEAFF,TGTGCCAGCAGCCGGACAGGGTCTGAAGCTTTCTTT
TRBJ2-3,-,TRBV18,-,CASSPPVGGGSDTQYF,TGTGCCAGCTCACCACCGGTCGGGGGAGGCTCAGATACGCAGTATTTT
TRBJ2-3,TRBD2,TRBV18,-,CASSPRLADTTSTDTQYF,TGTGCCAGCTCACCAAGGCTAGCGGATACTACTAGCACAGATACGCAGTATTTT
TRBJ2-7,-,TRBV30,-,CAWRSETSYEQYF,TGTGCCTGGAGGTCGGAGACGAGCTACGAGCAGTACTTC